The next 9 T cell receptor beta chains were all read from a single sample in a study of blood T cell repertoires in COVID-19. Method: immunoSEQ multiplex PCR; TCRdb's copy keeps in-frame clones and lacks some. The data show under 200,000 clones, 88% seen once. The specimen was peripheral blood. Receptors originate from a man aged 40-49 years with active or convalescent COVID-19.

The chain uses TRBV28 and TRBJ1-2; 8 positions match TRBD1. CDR1 is MDHEN, CDR2 SYDVKM, per germline. This CDR3 is built from 13 residues. J was trimmed by 6 bases and V by 7 bases; bases with no gene match: 7. The CDR3 protein is CASIAGGFNGYTF. CDR3 in DNA: TGTGCCAGCATTGCAGGGGGCTTTAATGGCTACACCTTC.

Only a few counts were recorded for this clone. The genes are TRBV6-1 and TRBJ1-2; 8 bases match TRBD1. The CDR3 consists of 12 residues. The germline V gene has CDR1 MNHNS and CDR2 SASEGT. With V trimmed by 3 bases and J by 8 bases, 2 bases remained unmatched. Written as DNA, the CDR3 is TGTGCCAGCAGTGACAGGGGGCGCGGCTACACCTTC. Its protein product is CASSDRGRGYTF.

The chain is built from TRBV6-6 and TRBJ2-1; 8 bases are shared with TRBD2. The germline V gene has CDR1 MNHNY and CDR2 SVGAGI (reference sequence). Trimming at V came to 6 bases and at J to 1 base, leaving 5 bases not matched to a gene. The CDR3 is 15 amino acids. DNA of the CDR3: TGTGCCAGCAGGCCGAGCGGGAGTTCCTACAATGAGCAGTTCTTC. This codes for CASRPSGSSYNEQFF.

This chain links TRBV2 with TRBJ1-1; D not resolved. Germline V gene data show CDR1 as SNHLY and CDR2 as FYNNEI. V lost 3 bases to trimming and J lost 1 base, with 9 bases between them. The CDR3 totals 14 residues. The CDR3 sequence: CASSEARKNTEAFF. CDR3 DNA: TGTGCCAGCAGTGAGGCCAGAAAGAACACTGAAGCTTTCTTT.

This chain links TRBV6-2 or TRBV6-3 with TRBJ2-2; TRBD2 might be the D (6 bases). The CDR3 covers 15 residues. The V end was cut by 5 bases, the J end by 1 base, with 11 bases between. Germline V gene sequence: CDR1 MNHEY, CDR2 SVGEGT. The CDR3 protein is CASSLLGGNTGELFF. DNA for the CDR3: TGTGCCAGCAGTCTACTGGGGGGGAACACCGGGGAGCTGTTTTTT.

V and J are TRBV12-5 and TRBJ2-2; 7 bases line up with TRBD1. The CDR3 contains 14 residues. After removal of 2 bases from V and 8 bases from J, the junction contained 5 bases not matched to a gene. In germline, CDR1 is LGHNT, CDR2 FRNRAP. CDR3 bases: TGTGCTAGTGGTTTGACAGGGGCGAAGGGGGAGCTGTTTTTT. Translation gives CASGLTGAKGELFF.

On this clone: Relative to the germline gene, one junction end is altered; a read error may explain this. The chain couples TRBV15 to TRBJ2-2; possible D gene TRBD2, 5 bases. Per the germline V gene, CDR1 is LNHNV and CDR2 is YYDKDF (reference sequence). This CDR3 region has 13 residues. In DNA, the CDR3 is TGTGCCACCAGCACCCAACCCGGCGGGCAGCTGTTTTTT. Translated, it gives CATSTQPGGQLFF.

This rearrangement joins TRBV6-9 to TRBJ2-3; 11 positions match TRBD1. V dropped 8 bases and J dropped 6; count of bases not matched to a gene: 7. Germline V lookup: CDR1 MNHGY, CDR2 SVAAGI. The CDR3 spans 14 residues. CDR3 residues: CASDGTGGWDTQYF. CDR3 DNA sequence: TGTGCCAGCGACGGGACAGGGGGTTGGGATACGCAGTATTTT.

This chain links TRBV7-8 with TRBJ2-5; weak D call: TRBD2 (6 bases). CDR1 is SGHVS, CDR2 FQNEAQ, per germline. The CDR3 sequence is 16 residues long. With 5 bases removed from V and 2 bases from J, the gap between germline ends came to 18 bases. This CDR3 is CASSPGDRATQETQYF. The DNA of the CDR3 is TGTGCCAGCAGCCCGGGGGACCGCGCGACGCAAGAGACCCAGTACTTC.